A selection of T cell receptor beta chains follows, all from one sample in a study of T cell changes during pregnancy in multiple sclerosis. Only in-frame clones appear in the TCRdb table, and some are missing; sequencing was by immunoSEQ multiplex PCR. The top ten hold about 0.69% of the sample, which has more than 40,000 clones, around 92% seen once. Sequencing used CD4+ T cells from peripheral blood mononuclear cells, obtained in the third trimester of pregnancy. The receptors derive from a female donor with multiple sclerosis, enrolled in a pregnancy study. The CDR3 runs from the conserved cysteine through the conserved F or W. The D gene is left open where the match is weak. Clone size appears in some rows only: once, few, many, or a class for an expanded clone.

D gene	V gene	J gene	clone size	CDR3 protein	CDR3 DNA
TRBD1	TRBV25-1	TRBJ1-5	-	CASSVTGVNQPQHF	TGTGCCAGCAGTGTCACAGGGGTAAATCAGCCCCAGCATTTT
-	TRBV5-4	TRBJ2-1	-	CASSYGQNSPFF	TGTGCCAGCAGCTATGGACAAAACTCTCCGTTCTTC
-	TRBV7-2	TRBJ2-7	-	CASSWVRVGYEQYF	TGTGCCAGCAGCTGGGTCAGGGTGGGCTACGAGCAGTACTTC
TRBD2	TRBV28	TRBJ2-7	-	CASSFYHVGLAGGSSYEQYF	TGTGCCAGCAGTTTCTACCACGTGGGACTAGCGGGAGGGAGCTCCTACGAGCAGTACTTC
-	TRBV7-2	TRBJ1-2	once	CASSLDSVDYGYTF	TGTGCCAGCAGCTTAGATTCGGTAGACTATGGCTACACCTTC
TRBD1	TRBV10-3	TRBJ2-7	-	CAISGRRQGVEQYF	TGTGCCATCAGTGGCCGAAGACAGGGGGTCGAGCAGTACTTC
TRBD2	TRBV7-3	TRBJ2-1	-	CASSLEASGRYEQFF	TGTGCCAGCAGCCTAGAGGCTAGCGGGAGGTATGAGCAGTTCTTC
TRBD1	TRBV2	TRBJ2-7	-	CASSATGSDYEQYF	TGTGCCAGCAGTGCGACAGGGTCCGACTACGAGCAGTACTTC
-	TRBV28	TRBJ2-1	-	CASSLSGTLYHNEQFF	TGTGCCAGCAGTTTATCCGGGACATTGTACCACAATGAGCAGTTCTTC
-	TRBV27	TRBJ1-5	-	CASSLSYRANQPQHF	TGTGCCAGCAGTTTATCGTACAGGGCGAATCAGCCCCAGCATTTT
-	TRBV28	TRBJ1-1	few	CASSKWSDTEAFF	TGTGCCAGCAGCAAATGGAGTGACACTGAAGCTTTCTTT
-	TRBV2	TRBJ1-4	-	CASRNHRDGEKLFF	TGTGCCAGCAGGAACCACAGGGATGGGGAAAAACTGTTTTTT
-	TRBV27	TRBJ1-5	-	CASSNRVGNQPQHF	TGTGCCAGCAGTAACAGGGTTGGCAATCAGCCCCAGCATTTT
TRBD2	TRBV4-3	TRBJ2-7	-	CASSRGVREGHEQYF	TGCGCCAGCAGCCGGGGCGTGCGGGAGGGCCACGAGCAGTACTTC
-	TRBV4-1	TRBJ1-2	-	CASSQTLRTDRTYGYTF	TGCGCCAGCAGCCAGACCCTCCGGACAGATCGAACCTATGGCTACACCTTC
-	TRBV6-5	TRBJ2-7	-	CASSYPGLGQYF	TGTGCCAGCAGTTACCCGGGATTGGGGCAGTACTTC
TRBD1	TRBV18	TRBJ2-7	-	CASSPDRGHRVQYF	TGTGCCAGCTCACCGGACAGGGGGCATCGTGTGCAGTACTTC
TRBD2	TRBV11-2	TRBJ2-1	-	CASTGGGNEQFF	TGTGCCAGCACGGGAGGTGGCAATGAGCAGTTCTTC
-	TRBV10-3	TRBJ1-2	-	CAISDTNYGYTF	TGTGCCATCAGTGACACTAACTATGGCTACACCTTC
-	TRBV2	TRBJ1-3	-	CASSPTTGTQDTIYF	TGTGCCAGCAGTCCCACTACCGGGACACAAGACACCATATATTTT
TRBD2	TRBV18	TRBJ2-5	-	CASSPESGSQETQYF	TGTGCCAGCTCACCGGAGAGCGGGAGCCAAGAGACCCAGTACTTC
TRBD1	TRBV5-1	TRBJ1-2	-	CASSLAPGQGLNYGYTF	TGCGCCAGCAGCTTGGCCCCGGGACAGGGGCTTAACTATGGCTACACCTTC
TRBD2	TRBV2	TRBJ2-1	-	CASSLTSGGSYNEQFF	TGTGCCAGCAGCCTTACTAGCGGGGGCTCCTACAATGAGCAGTTCTTC
TRBD1	TRBV5-1	TRBJ1-2	-	CASSFADRYDYGYTF	TGCGCCAGCAGCTTCGCGGACAGGTACGACTATGGCTACACCTTC
-	TRBV20-1	TRBJ2-1	-	CSASQGNEQFF	TGCAGTGCTTCTCAGGGAAATGAGCAGTTCTTC
-	TRBV25-1	TRBJ2-3	-	CASRPGTSDTQYF	TGTGCCAGCAGACCTGGGACTTCAGATACGCAGTATTTT
-	TRBV7-8	TRBJ2-7	-	CASSLRGGDQGWEQYF	TGTGCCAGCAGCCTCAGGGGAGGGGACCAGGGATGGGAGCAGTACTTC
TRBD2	TRBV7-2	TRBJ2-7	-	CASSLSGTSRGDQYF	TGTGCCAGCAGCTTATCGGGGACTAGTAGGGGAGATCAGTACTTC
-	TRBV28	TRBJ1-2	-	CASSLPTGSSSGYTF	TGTGCCAGCAGTTTACCCACAGGGTCTTCGAGTGGCTACACCTTC
-	TRBV9	TRBJ1-5	-	CASSSGFNQPQHF	TGTGCCAGCAGCTCCGGTTTTAATCAGCCCCAGCATTTT
-	TRBV7-9	TRBJ2-1	-	CASEGRQRVYNEQFF	TGTGCCAGCGAGGGTCGCCAGCGGGTTTACAATGAGCAGTTCTTC
-	TRBV7-3	TRBJ2-1	-	CASSSWAGNNEQFF	TGTGCCAGCAGCTCTTGGGCAGGGAACAATGAGCAGTTCTTC
-	TRBV5-4	TRBJ2-2	-	CASSPGHVNTGELFF	TGTGCCAGCAGCCCGGGACACGTGAACACCGGGGAGCTGTTTTTT
-	TRBV27	TRBJ1-3	-	CASSLNIGNTIYF	TGTGCCAGCAGTTTAAACATCGGAAACACCATATATTTT
-	TRBV20-1	TRBJ2-5	-	CSASGETQYF	TGCAGTGCTTCGGGGGAGACCCAGTACTTC
TRBD1	TRBV19	TRBJ1-5	-	CASTLTGNQPQHF	TGTGCCAGTACCTTGACAGGGAATCAGCCCCAGCATTTT
-	TRBV4-2	TRBJ1-4	-	CASSQDGERAGRRVGEKLFF	TGTGCCAGCAGCCAAGATGGGGAAAGGGCAGGTCGGCGGGTAGGTGAAAAACTGTTTTTT